This T cell receptor beta chain was sequenced for a study of vaccination and CD4 T cells after COVID-19. Overall study findings and caveats: Median SARS-CoV-2-reactive clonotype numbers went up from roughly 19 to 38, but not significantly.

Treatment here: roughly ten-day PBMC culture with coronavirus spike peptide pools or control peptides (ViraFEST assay). Wells that each held 1.5 million to 2 million PBMCs were cultured with roughly 10 IU/ml IL-2 and approximately 9.5 ug/ml peptide pools. The assay that was used to sequence DNA from cultured CD4+ T cells was the Oncomine TCR Beta short-read assay. TCRdb re-called the PCR reads through MiXCR, storing one row per CDR3 protein. Among roughly 15,000 distinct CDR3 sequences, 45% to 65% were seen once, and the ten largest hold roughly 29%. There are 14 residues in the CDR3. Germline CDR1 and CDR2: MNHNS and SASEGT. With 6 bases removed from V and 10 bases from J, the gap between germline ends came to 16 bases. A note on this clonotype: The antigen is not known.

This sample comprised cultured CD4+ T cells from blood, obtained after SARS-CoV-2 vaccination. This TCR came from a human donor with COVID-19. The genes are TRBV6-1 and TRBJ1-6, with a possible D match to TRBD1 (6 bases). CDR3 sequence reads: CASRVPQGRSPLHF. DNA of the CDR3: TGTGCCAGCAGAGTTCCGCAGGGGCGGTCACCCCTCCACTTT.